This TCR beta chain was observed in a study of T cells in Graves' hyperthyroidism and ophthalmopathy. TCR beta CDR3 sequences were amplified from RNA transcripts. When the TCR CDR3 underwent first-round RT-PCR, the HTBI primer set was used. TCRdb recomputed calls from the multiplex PCR reads with MiXCR, one row per CDR3 protein. Here the sample spans 530,000 or so distinct CDR3 sequences, roughly a sixth being singletons. This clonotype was found a few times. Per the germline V gene, CDR1 is SQVTM and CDR2 is ANQGSEA. Trimming took 4 bases from V and 2 from J, leaving 12 bases between them. The CDR3 runs to 13 residues.

The gene calls are TRBV29-1 and TRBJ2-7; tentatively, D is TRBD2 (5 bases). Sequenced: blood. The source of this sequence is a woman younger than 30 with Graves' ophthalmopathy. CDR3: CSVAGLEAYEQYF. CDR3 in DNA: TGCAGCGTTGCCGGGTTGGAGGCCTACGAGCAGTACTTC.